The 20 T cell receptor beta chains presented below share a single source sample, sequenced in a study of T cell responses to AZD1222 COVID-19 vaccine. Sequencing was performed with immunoSEQ multiplex PCR; in TCRdb, only in-frame clones are kept and a portion is missing. Among about 120,000 clones, 87% were seen once, and the ten largest hold approximately 2.6%. Sequenced here: peripheral blood, sampled 28 days after the second AZD1222 dose. These receptors were taken from an adult who received the AZD1222 COVID-19 vaccine.

The gene calls are TRBV2 and TRBJ1-5; D gene unclear. The V gene's germline CDR1 is SNHLY and CDR2 FYNNEI. CDR3 length: 12 amino acids. Trimming stripped 3 bases from V and 10 bases from J, with 10 bases between. The DNA for the CDR3 is TGTGCCAGCAGTGATCCCGAGGTCCCCCAGCATTTT. This encodes CASSDPEVPQHF.

This chain links TRBV7-8 with TRBJ2-7, with 11 bases lining up with TRBD1. Germline V gene sequence: CDR1 SGHVS, CDR2 FQNEAQ. The CDR3 is made up of 15 amino acids. V shed 5 bases and J 5 bases; nucleotides not matched to a gene: 8. CDR3: CASSARDRGSHEQYF. CDR3 DNA: TGTGCCAGCAGCGCGCGGGACAGGGGGTCCCACGAGCAGTACTTC.

The chain joins TRBV20-1 to TRBJ1-4; no reliable D call. The germline V and J ends were trimmed by 3 bases and 4 bases, with 9 bases remaining between them. The germline gives CDR1 DFQATT, CDR2 SNEGSKA (reference sequence). The CDR3 spans 13 residues. The DNA of the CDR3 is TGCAGTGCTAGTAGGCAGCTTAATGAAAAACTGTTTTTT. As protein: CSASRQLNEKLFF.

By sample share, this clone is medium-sized. The chain joins TRBV4-3 to TRBJ1-2; unclear D gene. Deletions cut 0 bases from V and 3 bases from J, with 5 bases between. Germline lookup yields CDR1 LGHNA and CDR2 YSLEER. The CDR3 sequence is 13 residues long. The CDR3 region is CASSQDGYYGYTF. CDR3 bases: TGCGCCAGCAGCCAAGATGGTTACTATGGCTACACCTTC.

This chain joins TRBV25-1 and TRBJ1-1, with D perhaps TRBD1 (6 bases). The CDR3 spans 15 residues. V was cut by 3 bases and J by 6 bases, with 17 bases left in between. Germline CDR1 and CDR2: MGHDK and SYGVNS. This chain's CDR3 is CASSDRGRGVAEAFF. CDR3 coding DNA: TGTGCCAGCAGTGACAGGGGCCGTGGGGTAGCTGAAGCTTTCTTT.

The chain couples TRBV6-6 to TRBJ1-4, with 7 nucleotides matching TRBD1. CDR1 and CDR2 (germline): MNHNY, SVGAGI (reference sequence). Trimming removed 2 bases from V and 4 bases from J; junction bases left unmatched: 4. The CDR3 loop spans 15 amino acids. The CDR3 bases are TGTGCCAGCAGTTACCGGACAGGAGTTAATGAAAAACTGTTTTTT. It translates to CASSYRTGVNEKLFF.

The chain carries TRBV28 and TRBJ2-5; no definite D call. V was cut by 4 bases and J by 7 bases, with 7 bases left in between. In germline, CDR1 is MDHEN, CDR2 SYDVKM. The length of the CDR3 is 11 residues. The CDR3 DNA follows: TGTGCCAGCAGTTGGGGTGGGACCCAGTACTTC. Encoded protein: CASSWGGTQYF.

V gene TRBV2 combines with J gene TRBJ1-1, with TRBD1 as a possible D gene (6 bases). Per the germline V gene, CDR1 is SNHLY and CDR2 is FYNNEI. V lost 5 bases and J 2 bases, leaving 15 bases between the germline ends. The CDR3 extends over 15 amino acids. The CDR3 region has the DNA TGTGCCAGCAGTAGACCACAGGGAGGAAACACTGAAGCTTTCTTT. It specifies CASSRPQGGNTEAFF. Using reference TRBV2 and TRBJ1-1 for the parts outside the CDR3, the full variable domain is EPEVTQTPSHQVTQMGQEVILRCVPISNHLYFYWYRQILGQKVEFLVSFYNNEISEKSEIFDDQFSVERPDGSNFTLKIRSTKLEDSAMYFCASSRPQGGNTEAFFGQGTRLTVV.

J is TRBJ1-1 and V is TRBV19; no reliable D call. The V gene's germline CDR1 is LNHDA and CDR2 SQIVND (reference sequence). The ends were cut back, 5 bases at V and 10 bases at J, with 14 bases in the middle. The length of the CDR3 is 12 residues. CDR3 residues: CASSPLDRLAFF. The CDR3 DNA sequence: TGTGCCAGTAGTCCCTTAGACCGGCTAGCTTTCTTT.

The rearrangement links TRBV4-3 to TRBJ1-1; 8 bases line up with TRBD1. CDR1 is LGHNA, CDR2 YSLEER, per germline. Unmatched junction bases numbered 5, after V lost 5 bases and J lost 3 bases. The CDR3 spans 14 residues. Here the CDR3 DNA reads TGCGCCAGCAGCGGACTGACAGGGGACACTGAAGCTTTCTTT. As protein: CASSGLTGDTEAFF.

The chain links TRBV3-1 (or the pseudogene TRBV3-2) to TRBJ1-6, with a tentative D call TRBD1 (6 bases). Germline V CDR1 and CDR2: LGHDT, YNNKEL (reference sequence). The germline V and J ends were trimmed by 8 bases and 8 bases, with 25 bases remaining between them. This CDR3 has 17 residues. The CDR3 DNA sequence: TGTGCCAGCTCTCCCGGCCGGGCCGGGGGCGTATATTCACCCCTCCACTTT. It encodes CASSPGRAGGVYSPLHF.

This clone was seen only a few times. V is TRBV7-2 and J is TRBJ1-6; 8 nucleotides agree with TRBD1. With 5 bases clipped from V and 6 bases from J, the junction kept 12 bases outside the gene matches. The CDR3 is made up of 17 amino acids. The germline CDR1 and CDR2 sequences are SGHTA and FQGNSA. CDR3 sequence (DNA): TGTGCCAGCAGCCGTATAAGACGGACAGGGACTAATTCACCCCTCCACTTT. Translation: CASSRIRRTGTNSPLHF.

The gene calls are TRBV28 and TRBJ2-1, with 9 positions matching TRBD2. This CDR3 region has 15 residues. Losses at the gene ends were 6 bases for V and 3 bases for J; bases not matched to a gene: 6. The V gene's germline CDR1 is MDHEN and CDR2 SYDVKM. The CDR3 sequence is CASRGLAGVYNEQFF. In DNA, the CDR3 is TGTGCCAGCAGGGGATTAGCGGGGGTCTACAATGAGCAGTTCTTC.

The chain combines TRBV18 with TRBJ2-5, with 7 bases aligning to TRBD1. Per germline, CDR1 KGHSH and CDR2 LQKENI. The CDR3 totals 14 residues. Losses at the gene ends were 5 bases for V and 0 bases for J; bases not matched to a gene: 3. DNA of the CDR3: TGTGCCAGCTCAACGGGACAGTACCAAGAGACCCAGTACTTC. This gives the protein CASSTGQYQETQYF.

V usage is TRBV12-3 or TRBV12-4 and J usage is TRBJ1-1; no clear D gene. Trimming removed 0 bases at V and 3 bases at J, with 5 bases between. The CDR3 is 13 residues long. The CDR3 is CASSLAEYTEAFF. CDR3 DNA sequence: TGTGCCAGCAGTTTAGCGGAGTACACTGAAGCTTTCTTT.

The CDR3 loop reads CASSVDENTFYYGYTF. As DNA, the CDR3 is TGTGCCAGCAGCGTAGATGAAAACACTTTTTACTATGGCTACACCTTC. The chain is built from TRBV9 and TRBJ1-2; D unresolved. The V and J ends lost 0 bases and 3 bases respectively, with 15 bases between them. Germline assignment: CDR1 SGDLS and CDR2 YYNGEE. The CDR3 loop spans 16 amino acids.

The chain links TRBV3-1 (or the pseudogene TRBV3-2) to TRBJ1-4, with 7 bases fitting TRBD1. CDR1 and CDR2 (germline): LGHDT, YNNKEL (reference sequence). V was clipped by 3 bases and J by 5 bases; unmatched bases: 12. The CDR3 is 17 amino acids. CDR3 sequence: CASSHTLEGTDNEKLFF. CDR3 sequence (DNA): TGTGCCAGCAGCCACACCTTGGAAGGGACAGACAATGAAAAACTGTTTTTT.

The chain uses TRBV3-1 (or the pseudogene TRBV3-2) and TRBJ1-2; a possible D gene is TRBD1 (5 bases). CDR3 length equals 15 residues. Germline V gene sequence: CDR1 LGHDT, CDR2 YNNKEL (reference sequence). V lost 1 base, J lost 2 bases, and 11 bases lay in between. The CDR3 loop is CASSQVGQLNYGYTF. The CDR3 bases are TGTGCCAGCAGCCAAGTGGGGCAACTGAACTATGGCTACACCTTC.

This clone came up a few times. This CDR3 reads CASSRGRDGTEAFF. The CDR3 bases are TGTGCCAGCAGCCGGGGTAGGGATGGAACTGAAGCTTTCTTT. The V gene is TRBV11-1, the J gene TRBJ1-1, with D unclear. The CDR3 is 14 residues long. CDR1 is SGHAT, CDR2 FQDESV, per germline (reference sequence). V was cut by 5 bases and J by 5 bases, with 15 bases left in between.

The chain combines TRBV19 with TRBJ1-1; possibly TRBD1 for D (6 bases). Germline V gives CDR1 LNHDA, CDR2 SQIVND (reference sequence). The CDR3 has 12 amino acids. The germline V and J ends were trimmed by 6 bases and 5 bases, with 10 bases remaining between them. The CDR3 loop reads CASSNTGTEAFF. DNA of the CDR3: TGTGCCAGTAGCAACACAGGGACTGAAGCTTTCTTT.